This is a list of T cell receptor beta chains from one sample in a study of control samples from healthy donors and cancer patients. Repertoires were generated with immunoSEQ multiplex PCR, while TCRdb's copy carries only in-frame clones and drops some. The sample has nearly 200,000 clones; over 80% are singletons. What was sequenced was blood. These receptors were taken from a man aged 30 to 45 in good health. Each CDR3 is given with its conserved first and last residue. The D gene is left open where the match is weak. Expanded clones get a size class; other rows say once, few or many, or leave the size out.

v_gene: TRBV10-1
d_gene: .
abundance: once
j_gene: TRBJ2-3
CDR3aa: CASPSTDTQYF
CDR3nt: TGCGCCAGCCCTAGCACAGATACGCAGTATTTT

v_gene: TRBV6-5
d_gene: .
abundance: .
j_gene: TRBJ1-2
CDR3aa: CASQGHSGANYGYTF
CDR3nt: TGTGCCAGCCAGGGCCATTCGGGGGCTAACTATGGCTACACCTTC

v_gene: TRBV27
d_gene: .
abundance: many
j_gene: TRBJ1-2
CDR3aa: CASSDQATNYGYTF
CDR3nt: TGTGCCAGCAGTGACCAGGCGACTAACTATGGCTACACCTTC

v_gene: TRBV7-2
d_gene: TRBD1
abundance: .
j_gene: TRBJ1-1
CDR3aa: CASSYRGDSEAFF
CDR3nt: TGTGCCAGCAGCTACCGGGGGGACAGCGAAGCTTTCTTT

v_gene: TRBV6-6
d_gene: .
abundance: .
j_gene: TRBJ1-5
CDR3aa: CASRSQGVSNQPQHF
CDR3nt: TGTGCCAGCAGGAGCCAAGGGGTGAGCAATCAGCCCCAGCATTTT

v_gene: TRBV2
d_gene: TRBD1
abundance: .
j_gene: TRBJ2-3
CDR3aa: CASRDRLLGADTQYF
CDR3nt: TGTGCCAGCAGGGACAGGCTATTAGGGGCAGATACGCAGTATTTT

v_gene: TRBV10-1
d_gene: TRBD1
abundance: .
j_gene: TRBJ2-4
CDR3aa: CASSRLRDRLKAAKNIQYF
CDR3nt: TGCGCCAGCAGTCGGTTGAGGGACAGGCTAAAAGCAGCCAAAAACATTCAGTACTTC

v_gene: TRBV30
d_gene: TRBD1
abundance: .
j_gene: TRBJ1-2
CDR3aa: CAWSFQGKQGGDYGYTF
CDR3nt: TGTGCCTGGAGTTTTCAGGGGAAACAGGGGGGAGACTATGGCTACACCTTC

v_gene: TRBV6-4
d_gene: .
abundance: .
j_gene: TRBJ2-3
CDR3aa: CASSDGASSTDTQYF
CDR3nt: TGTGCCAGCAGTGACGGGGCTTCTAGCACAGATACGCAGTATTTT

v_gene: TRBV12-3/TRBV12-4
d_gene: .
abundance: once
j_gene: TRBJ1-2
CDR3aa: CASSFGLVRYTF
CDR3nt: TGTGCCAGCAGTTTTGGGCTGGTCCGCTACACCTTC

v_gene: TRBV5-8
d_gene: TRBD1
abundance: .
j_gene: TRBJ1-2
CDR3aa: CASSFRDRGLEYGYTF
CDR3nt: TGTGCCAGCAGCTTCCGGGACAGGGGGCTCGAATATGGCTACACCTTC

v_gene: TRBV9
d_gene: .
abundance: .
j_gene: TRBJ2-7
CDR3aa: CASSDPGTDEQYF
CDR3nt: TGTGCCAGCAGCGACCCCGGGACGGATGAGCAGTACTTC

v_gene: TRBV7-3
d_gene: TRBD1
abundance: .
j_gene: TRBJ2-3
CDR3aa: CASSPTGGGTDTQYF
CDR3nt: TGTGCCAGCAGCCCGACAGGGGGCGGCACAGATACGCAGTATTTT

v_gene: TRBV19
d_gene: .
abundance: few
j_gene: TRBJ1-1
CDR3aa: CAILAAAPEAFF
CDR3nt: TGTGCCATTTTGGCCGCCGCCCCTGAAGCTTTCTTT

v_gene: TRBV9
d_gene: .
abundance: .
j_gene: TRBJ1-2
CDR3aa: CASSASGQVKLGYTF
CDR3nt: TGTGCCAGCAGCGCATCAGGCCAGGTGAAGCTCGGCTACACCTTC

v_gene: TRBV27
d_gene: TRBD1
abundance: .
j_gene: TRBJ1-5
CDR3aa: CASSLGTGRNQPQHF
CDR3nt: TGTGCCAGCAGTTTGGGGACAGGGCGGAATCAGCCCCAGCATTTT

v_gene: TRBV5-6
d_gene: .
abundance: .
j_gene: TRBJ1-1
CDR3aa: CASSLVQRVNTEAFF
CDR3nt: TGTGCCAGCAGCCTTGTGCAGCGGGTGAACACTGAAGCTTTCTTT

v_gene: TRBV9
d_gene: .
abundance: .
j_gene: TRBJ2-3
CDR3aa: CASSVAGTATDTQYF
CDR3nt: TGTGCCAGCAGCGTAGCCGGGACTGCCACAGATACGCAGTATTTT

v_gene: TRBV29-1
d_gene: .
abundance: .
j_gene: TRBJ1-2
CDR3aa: CSVDGYTF
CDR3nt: TGCAGCGTTGACGGCTACACCTTC